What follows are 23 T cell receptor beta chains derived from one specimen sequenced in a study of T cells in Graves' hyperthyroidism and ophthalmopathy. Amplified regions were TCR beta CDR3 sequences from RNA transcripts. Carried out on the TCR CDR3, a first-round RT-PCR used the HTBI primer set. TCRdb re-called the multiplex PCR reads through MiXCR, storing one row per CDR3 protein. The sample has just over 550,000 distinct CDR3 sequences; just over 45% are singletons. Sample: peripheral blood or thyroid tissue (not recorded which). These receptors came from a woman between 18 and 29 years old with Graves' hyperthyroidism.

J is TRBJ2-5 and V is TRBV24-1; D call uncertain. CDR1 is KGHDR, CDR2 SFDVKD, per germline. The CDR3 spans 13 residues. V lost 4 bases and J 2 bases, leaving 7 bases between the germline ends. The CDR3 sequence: CATSDYGQETQYF. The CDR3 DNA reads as TGTGCCACCAGTGACTATGGACAAGAGACCCAGTACTTC.

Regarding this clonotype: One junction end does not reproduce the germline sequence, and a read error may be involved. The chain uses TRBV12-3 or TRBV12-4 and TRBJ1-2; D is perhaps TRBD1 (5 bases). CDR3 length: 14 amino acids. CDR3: CANSEEDTSYGYTF. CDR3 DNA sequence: TGTGCCAACAGTGAAGAGGACACAAGCTATGGCTACACCTTC.

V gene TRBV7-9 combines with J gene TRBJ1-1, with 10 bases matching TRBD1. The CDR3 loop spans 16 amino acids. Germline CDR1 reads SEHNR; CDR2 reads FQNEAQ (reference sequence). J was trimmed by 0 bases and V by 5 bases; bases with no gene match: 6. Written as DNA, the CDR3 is TGTGCCAGCAGCCCGGGACAGGGGCAGATGAACACTGAAGCTTTCTTT. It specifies CASSPGQGQMNTEAFF.

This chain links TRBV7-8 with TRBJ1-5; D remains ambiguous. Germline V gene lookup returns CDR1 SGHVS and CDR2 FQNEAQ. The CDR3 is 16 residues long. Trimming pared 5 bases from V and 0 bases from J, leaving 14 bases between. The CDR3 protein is CASSARRSYSNQPQHF. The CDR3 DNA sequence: TGTGCCAGCAGCGCAAGACGGTCATATAGCAATCAGCCCCAGCATTTT.

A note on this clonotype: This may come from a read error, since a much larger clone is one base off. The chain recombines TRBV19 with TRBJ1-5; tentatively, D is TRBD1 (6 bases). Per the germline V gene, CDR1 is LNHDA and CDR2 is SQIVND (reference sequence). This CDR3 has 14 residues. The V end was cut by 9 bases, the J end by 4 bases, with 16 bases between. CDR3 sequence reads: CASKGDRRNQPQHF. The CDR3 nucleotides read TGTGCCAGCAAAGGAGACAGGAGGAATCAGCCCCAGCATTTT.

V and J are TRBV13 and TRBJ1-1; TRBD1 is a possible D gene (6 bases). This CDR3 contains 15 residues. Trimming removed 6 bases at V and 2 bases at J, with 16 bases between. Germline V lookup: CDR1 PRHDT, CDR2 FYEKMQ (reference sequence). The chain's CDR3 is CASSTTTGGNTEAFF. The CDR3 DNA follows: TGTGCCAGCAGTACCACGACAGGAGGCAACACTGAAGCTTTCTTT.

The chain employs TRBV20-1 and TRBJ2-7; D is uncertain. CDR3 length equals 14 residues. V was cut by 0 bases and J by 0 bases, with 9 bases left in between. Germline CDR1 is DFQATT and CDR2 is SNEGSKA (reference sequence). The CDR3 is CSARDTTVSYEQYF. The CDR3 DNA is TGCAGTGCTAGAGATACGACGGTCTCCTACGAGCAGTACTTC.

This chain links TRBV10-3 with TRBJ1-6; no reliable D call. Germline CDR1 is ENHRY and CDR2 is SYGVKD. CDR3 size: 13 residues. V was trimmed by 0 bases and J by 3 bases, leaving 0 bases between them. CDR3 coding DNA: TGTGCCATCAGTGAGTCCTATAATTCACCCCTCCACTTT. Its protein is CAISESYNSPLHF.

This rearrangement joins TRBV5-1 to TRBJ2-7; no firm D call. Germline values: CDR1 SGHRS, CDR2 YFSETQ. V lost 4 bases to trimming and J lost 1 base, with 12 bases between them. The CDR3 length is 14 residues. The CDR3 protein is CASSPALGSYEQYF. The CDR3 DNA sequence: TGCGCCAGCAGCCCGGCGCTGGGGTCCTACGAGCAGTACTTC.

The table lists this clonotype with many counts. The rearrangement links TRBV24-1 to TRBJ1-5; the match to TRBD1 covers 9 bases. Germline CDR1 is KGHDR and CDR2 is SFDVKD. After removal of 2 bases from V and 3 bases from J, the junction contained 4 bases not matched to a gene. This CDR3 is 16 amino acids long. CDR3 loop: CATSDSGQGYNQPQHF. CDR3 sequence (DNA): TGTGCCACCAGTGATTCGGGACAGGGTTACAATCAGCCCCAGCATTTT.

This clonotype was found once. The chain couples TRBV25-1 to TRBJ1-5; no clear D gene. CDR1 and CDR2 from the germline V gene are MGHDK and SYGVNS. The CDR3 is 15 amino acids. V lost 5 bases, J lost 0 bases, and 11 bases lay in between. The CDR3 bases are TGTGCCAGCAGTTCCTCCATACATAGCAATCAGCCCCAGCATTTT. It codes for CASSSSIHSNQPQHF.

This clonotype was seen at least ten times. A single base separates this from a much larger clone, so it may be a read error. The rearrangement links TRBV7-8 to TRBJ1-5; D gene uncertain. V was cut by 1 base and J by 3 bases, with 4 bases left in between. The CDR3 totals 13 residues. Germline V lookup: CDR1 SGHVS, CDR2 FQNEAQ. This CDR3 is CASSLVPNQPQHF. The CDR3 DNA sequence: TGTGCCAGCAGCTTAGTCCCCAATCAGCCCCAGCATTTT.

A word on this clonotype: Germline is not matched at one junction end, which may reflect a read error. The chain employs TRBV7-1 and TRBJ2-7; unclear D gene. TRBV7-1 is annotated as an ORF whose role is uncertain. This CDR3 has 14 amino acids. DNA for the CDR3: TGTGCCAGCAGCTCTAAACGGATGTCCTACGTGCAGTACTTC. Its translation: CASSSKRMSYVQYF.

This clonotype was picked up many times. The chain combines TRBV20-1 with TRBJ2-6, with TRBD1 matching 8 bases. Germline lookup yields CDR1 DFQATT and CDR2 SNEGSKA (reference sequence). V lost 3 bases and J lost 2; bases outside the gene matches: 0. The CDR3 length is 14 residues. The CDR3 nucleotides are TGCAGTGCTAGGGACAGGGCTGGGGCCAACGTCCTGACTTTC. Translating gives CSARDRAGANVLTF.

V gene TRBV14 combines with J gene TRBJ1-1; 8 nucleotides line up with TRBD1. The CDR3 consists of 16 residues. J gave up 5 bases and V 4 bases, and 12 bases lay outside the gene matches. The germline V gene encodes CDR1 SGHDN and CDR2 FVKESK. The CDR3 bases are TGTGCCAGCAGCCCAACCATCAGGGGGCTGGGGACTGAAGCTTTCTTT. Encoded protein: CASSPTIRGLGTEAFF.

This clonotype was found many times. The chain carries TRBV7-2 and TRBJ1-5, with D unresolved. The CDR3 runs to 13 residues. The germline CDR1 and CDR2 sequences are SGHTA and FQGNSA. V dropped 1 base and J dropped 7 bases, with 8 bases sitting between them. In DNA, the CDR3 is TGTGCCAGCAGCTTAGAACGATCACAGCCCCAGCATTTT. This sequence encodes CASSLERSQPQHF.

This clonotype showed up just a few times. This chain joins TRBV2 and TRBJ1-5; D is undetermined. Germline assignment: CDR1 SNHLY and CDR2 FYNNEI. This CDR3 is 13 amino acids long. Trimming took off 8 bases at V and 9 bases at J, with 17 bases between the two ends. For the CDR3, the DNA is TGTGCCAGCCACCTCCCGGGAGGTGGGCCCCAGCATTTT. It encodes CASHLPGGGPQHF.

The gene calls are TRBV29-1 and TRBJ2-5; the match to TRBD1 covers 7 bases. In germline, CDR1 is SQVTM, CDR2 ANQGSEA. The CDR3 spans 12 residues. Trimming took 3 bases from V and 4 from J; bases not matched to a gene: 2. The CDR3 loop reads CSVDGTVETQYF. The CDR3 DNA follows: TGCAGCGTTGACGGGACAGTAGAGACCCAGTACTTC.

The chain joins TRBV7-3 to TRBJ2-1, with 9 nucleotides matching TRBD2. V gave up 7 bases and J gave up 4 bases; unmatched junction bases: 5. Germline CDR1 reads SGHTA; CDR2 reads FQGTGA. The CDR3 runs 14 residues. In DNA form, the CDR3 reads TGTGCCAGCAAGGGGCGGGAGGGGTACAATGAGCAGTTCTTC. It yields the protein CASKGREGYNEQFF.

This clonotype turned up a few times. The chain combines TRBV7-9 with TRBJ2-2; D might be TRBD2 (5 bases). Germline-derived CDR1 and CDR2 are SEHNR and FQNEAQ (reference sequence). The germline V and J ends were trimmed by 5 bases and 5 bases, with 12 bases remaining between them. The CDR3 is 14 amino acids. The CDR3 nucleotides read TGTGCCAGCAGCAAACCCACGGGGACCGGGGAGCTGTTTTTT. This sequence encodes CASSKPTGTGELFF.

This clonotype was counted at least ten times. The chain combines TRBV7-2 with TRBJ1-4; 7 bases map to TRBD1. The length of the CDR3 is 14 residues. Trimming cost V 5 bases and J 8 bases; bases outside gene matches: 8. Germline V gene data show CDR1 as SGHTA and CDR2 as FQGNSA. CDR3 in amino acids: CASSKTGWGEKLFF. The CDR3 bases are TGTGCCAGCAGCAAGACAGGGTGGGGAGAAAAACTGTTTTTT.

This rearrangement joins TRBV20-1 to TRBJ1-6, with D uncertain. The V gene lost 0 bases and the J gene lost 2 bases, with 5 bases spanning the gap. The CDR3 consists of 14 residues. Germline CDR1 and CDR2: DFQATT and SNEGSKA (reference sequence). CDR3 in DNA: TGCAGTGCTAGAGACAACCCCTATAATTCACCCCTCCACTTT. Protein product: CSARDNPYNSPLHF.

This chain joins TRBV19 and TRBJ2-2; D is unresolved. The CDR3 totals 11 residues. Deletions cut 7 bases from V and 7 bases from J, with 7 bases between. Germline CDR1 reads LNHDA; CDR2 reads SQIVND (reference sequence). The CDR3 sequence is CASNSGGELFF. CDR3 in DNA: TGTGCCAGTAACTCTGGCGGGGAGCTGTTTTTT.